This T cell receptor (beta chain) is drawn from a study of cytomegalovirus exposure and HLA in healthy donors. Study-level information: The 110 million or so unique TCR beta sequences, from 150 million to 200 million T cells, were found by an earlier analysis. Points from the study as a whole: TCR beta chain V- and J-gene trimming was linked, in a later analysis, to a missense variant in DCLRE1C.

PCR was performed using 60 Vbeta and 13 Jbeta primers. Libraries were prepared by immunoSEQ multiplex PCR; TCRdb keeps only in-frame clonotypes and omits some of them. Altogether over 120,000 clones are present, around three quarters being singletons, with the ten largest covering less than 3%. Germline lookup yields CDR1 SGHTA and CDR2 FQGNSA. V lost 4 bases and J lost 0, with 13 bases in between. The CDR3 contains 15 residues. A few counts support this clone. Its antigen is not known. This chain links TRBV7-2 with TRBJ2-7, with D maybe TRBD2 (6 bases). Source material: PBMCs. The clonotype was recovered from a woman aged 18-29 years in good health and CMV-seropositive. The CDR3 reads CASSSFGTSSYEQYF. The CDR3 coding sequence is TGTGCCAGCAGCTCATTTGGGACTTCCTCCTACGAGCAGTACTTC.